The source of this T cell receptor (beta chain) is a study of a mutant IDH1 vaccine in newly diagnosed glioma. The overall study: Vaccine dosing followed radiotherapy by 4-6 weeks, or accompanied temozolomide cycles.

Sequencing used immunoSEQ multiplex PCR; TCRdb keeps in-frame clones, though not all of them. In the table there are roughly 120,000 clones, 80% of which are singletons. Described time point: week 11, during vaccination. The content of each vaccine dose was 300 ug of mutant IDH1 20-mer peptide, and topical imiquimod accompanied it. Diagnosis in the donors showed new WHO grade 3 or 4 astrocytomas that were IDH1-mutant and ATRX-lost. Study observations and caveats: There seemed to be no relation between pseudoprogression and changes in top peripheral T cell clonotypes. Evidence of vaccine-induced immune responses was documented in less than 95% of patients.

CDR3 length: 14 residues. After removal of 6 bases from V and 5 bases from J, the junction contained 9 bases not matched to a gene. Per the germline V gene, CDR1 is MNHEY and CDR2 is SMNVEV (reference sequence). In this sample, this clone turned up once. Antigen specificity is unknown. This rearrangement joins TRBV27 to TRBJ1-1; 7 positions agree with TRBD1. This TCR derives from a man aged 40-49 years with glioma. The sample in question was PBMCs, obtained from a glioma patient whose treatment included an IDH1 peptide vaccine. The CDR3 region is CASSQGGWKTEAFF. The DNA of the CDR3 is TGTGCCAGCAGCCAAGGGGGCTGGAAGACTGAAGCTTTCTTT.